The rows below give T cell receptor beta chains drawn from one sample of a study of T cell responses to AZD1222 COVID-19 vaccine. Libraries were prepared by immunoSEQ multiplex PCR; TCRdb keeps only in-frame clonotypes and omits some of them. Here the sample spans approximately 100,000 clones, around 90% being singletons. This specimen consisted of peripheral blood, obtained on day 0 of AZD1222 vaccination. The origin of the receptors is an adult in good health. CDR3s include the opening cysteine and the closing phenylalanine or tryptophan. The D gene is left open where the match is weak. Size is omitted from some rows. Given values are once, few, many or a class for expanded clones.

d_call	v_call	clone_size	j_call	cdr3_aa	cdr3_nt
-	TRBV6-6	once	TRBJ2-3	CASSRPGASTDTQYF	TGTGCCAGCAGCCGTCCGGGAGCCTCCACAGATACGCAGTATTTT
-	TRBV2	-	TRBJ1-1	CASAQDMNTEAFF	TGTGCCAGCGCACAGGACATGAACACTGAAGCTTTCTTT
-	TRBV6-5	-	TRBJ2-1	CASSYSRGNEQFF	TGTGCCAGCAGTTACTCCCGGGGCAATGAGCAGTTCTTC
TRBD1	TRBV28	-	TRBJ2-7	CASTEVGQGVRSQYF	TGTGCCAGCACTGAGGTGGGACAGGGGGTAAGGTCGCAGTACTTC
-	TRBV5-6	-	TRBJ2-2	CASSWWVTGELFF	TGTGCCAGCAGCTGGTGGGTGACCGGGGAGCTGTTTTTT
-	TRBV13	-	TRBJ1-2	CASSPLRSGYTF	TGTGCCAGCAGCCCTCTTCGGTCAGGCTACACCTTC
-	TRBV7-2	-	TRBJ1-1	CASSSQVWGEKNTEAFF	TGTGCCAGCAGCAGTCAGGTGTGGGGGGAAAAGAACACTGAAGCTTTCTTT
TRBD1	TRBV5-5	-	TRBJ2-7	CASSLWGQGAYEQYF	TGTGCCAGCAGCCTCTGGGGACAGGGGGCCTACGAGCAGTACTTC
-	TRBV28	few	TRBJ1-5	CASSPKGRGGNQPQHF	TGTGCCAGCAGCCCTAAGGGGCGAGGGGGCAATCAGCCCCAGCATTTT
-	TRBV27	-	TRBJ1-1	CASSYMGPGGTEAFF	TGTGCCAGCAGTTATATGGGCCCGGGTGGCACTGAAGCTTTCTTT
-	TRBV9	-	TRBJ1-4	CASSPRPGSGEKLFF	TGTGCCAGCAGTCCTAGACCAGGGTCTGGCGAAAAACTGTTTTTT
-	TRBV6-1	-	TRBJ1-2	CASSVGWDRSEVRYTF	TGTGCCAGCAGTGTGGGTTGGGATCGCTCTGAGGTACGCTACACCTTC
-	TRBV7-2	-	TRBJ1-2	CASSLGGALNYGYTF	TGTGCCAGCAGCTTAGGGGGGGCCCTCAACTATGGCTACACCTTC
TRBD1	TRBV2	-	TRBJ1-1	CASTLAPGQGETEAFF	TGTGCCAGCACCCTGGCGCCGGGACAGGGAGAGACTGAAGCTTTCTTT
TRBD1	TRBV20-1	-	TRBJ1-1	CSASGQGGTEAFF	TGCAGTGCTAGTGGACAGGGGGGGACTGAAGCTTTCTTT
TRBD2	TRBV18	-	TRBJ2-7	CASSPPSGSGAYEQYF	TGTGCCAGCTCACCCCCTAGCGGGAGTGGGGCCTACGAGCAGTACTTC
-	TRBV12-3/TRBV12-4	-	TRBJ2-5	CASSHTEETQYF	TGTGCCAGCAGCCATACAGAAGAGACCCAGTACTTC
TRBD1	TRBV28	once	TRBJ1-2	CASRSWDSRDGYTF	TGTGCCAGCAGGAGTTGGGACAGCCGGGATGGCTACACCTTC
-	TRBV6-2/TRBV6-3	-	TRBJ2-7	CASSYFYRGEQYF	TGTGCCAGCAGTTACTTTTACCGGGGTGAGCAGTACTTC
-	TRBV5-4	-	TRBJ2-6	CASSLFGANVLTF	TGTGCCAGCAGCTTGTTTGGGGCCAACGTCCTGACTTTC
-	TRBV2	-	TRBJ2-7	CASSDGFSGPRVYEQYF	TGTGCCAGCAGTGATGGTTTCTCGGGCCCACGAGTCTACGAGCAGTACTTC
TRBD2	TRBV10-3	-	TRBJ2-1	CAISKTSGRANEQFF	TGTGCCATCAGTAAGACTAGCGGGAGGGCCAATGAGCAGTTCTTC
TRBD2	TRBV15	-	TRBJ2-5	CATSIGSTSGRRRFKYF	TGTGCCACCAGCATTGGTTCGACTAGCGGGAGGCGACGGTTTAAGTACTTC
TRBD2	TRBV28	-	TRBJ2-7	CASSLGLASSYEQYF	TGTGCCAGCAGTTTGGGACTAGCGAGCTCCTACGAGCAGTACTTC
-	TRBV28	-	TRBJ2-7	CASGYEQYF	TGTGCCAGCGGATACGAGCAGTACTTC
TRBD1	TRBV4-2	-	TRBJ2-2	CASSQDPGGTGELFF	TGTGCCAGCAGCCAAGATCCAGGGGGCACCGGGGAGCTGTTTTTT
-	TRBV5-1	once	TRBJ1-1	CASSPNRETEAFF	TGCGCCAGCAGCCCAAACAGGGAAACTGAAGCTTTCTTT
-	TRBV7-2	-	TRBJ1-2	CASSRPTGLLGGYTF	TGTGCCAGCAGTCGTCCTACAGGACTCCTGGGGGGCTACACCTTC
-	TRBV10-2	-	TRBJ1-2	CASSESRGVGYTF	TGCGCCAGCAGTGAGTCTAGGGGTGTTGGCTACACCTTC
-	TRBV7-2	-	TRBJ1-2	CASSLFPVNYGYTF	TGTGCCAGCAGCTTATTCCCGGTAAACTATGGCTACACCTTC
-	TRBV3-1/TRBV3-2	-	TRBJ2-3	CASTPGGTDTQYF	TGTGCCTCGACCCCGGGGGGCACAGATACGCAGTATTTT
-	TRBV28	-	TRBJ1-5	CASSPPGRLTGQPQHF	TGTGCCAGCAGTCCCCCCGGTCGGCTAACGGGTCAGCCCCAGCATTTT
-	TRBV19	-	TRBJ1-2	CASSIRWGTDPQF	TGTGCCAGTAGCATTCGATGGGGGACCGACCCCCAGTTC
-	TRBV10-3	-	TRBJ2-1	CAISEGSSYNEQFF	TGTGCCATCAGTGAGGGAAGCTCCTACAATGAGCAGTTCTTC
TRBD2	TRBV7-8	few	TRBJ2-1	CASSLAPLGAGEGDEQFF	TGTGCCAGCAGCTTAGCCCCCTTGGGAGCGGGGGAGGGGGATGAGCAGTTCTTC
-	TRBV19	-	TRBJ2-7	CASSIDLRAEQYF	TGTGCCAGTAGTATAGATCTGAGGGCCGAGCAGTACTTC
-	TRBV5-4	once	TRBJ2-7	CASSDANGGYEQYF	TGTGCCAGCAGCGACGCAAATGGGGGATACGAGCAGTACTTC
-	TRBV6-1	-	TRBJ2-1	CASSEAGLVGEQFF	TGTGCCAGCAGTGAAGCGGGACTCGTAGGAGAGCAGTTCTTC
-	TRBV19	-	TRBJ1-6	CASSTGLDSPLHF	TGTGCCAGTAGTACAGGGCTTGATTCACCCCTCCACTTT
TRBD2	TRBV18	few	TRBJ2-7	CASSLGLADPYEQYF	TGTGCCAGCTCGCTGGGACTAGCGGACCCCTACGAGCAGTACTTC
TRBD1	TRBV6-5	-	TRBJ1-2	CASSRDRTYGYTF	TGTGCCAGCAGTAGGGACAGGACTTATGGCTACACCTTC
-	TRBV18	-	TRBJ2-1	CASSTGGPRNEQFF	TGTGCCAGCTCGACCGGGGGACCACGCAATGAGCAGTTCTTC
-	TRBV25-1	-	TRBJ1-1	CASGGGLEAFF	TGTGCCAGCGGGGGGGGTTTAGAAGCTTTCTTT
-	TRBV11-2	-	TRBJ2-2	CASRPLAREHSTGELFF	TGTGCCAGCAGACCCCTCGCTCGCGAGCATAGCACCGGGGAGCTGTTTTTT
-	TRBV6-2/TRBV6-3	-	TRBJ2-6	CASSHGDLSGANVLTF	TGTGCCAGCAGCCACGGGGACCTCTCTGGGGCCAACGTCCTGACTTTC
TRBD2	TRBV19	-	TRBJ2-5	CASSDPGTSGSGETQYF	TGTGCCAGTAGTGATCCCGGGACTAGCGGGAGTGGAGAGACCCAGTACTTC
-	TRBV7-9	-	TRBJ2-3	CASSPDWFSLTDTQYF	TGTGCCAGCAGCCCAGACTGGTTCTCCCTCACAGATACGCAGTATTTT
-	TRBV9	-	TRBJ2-3	CASSVVDSGDTQYF	TGTGCTAGCAGCGTAGTCGACTCGGGCGATACGCAGTATTTT
TRBD1	TRBV6-5	-	TRBJ1-5	CASSFDRGGQPQHF	TGTGCCAGCAGTTTCGACAGGGGCGGGCAGCCCCAGCATTTT
TRBD2	TRBV28	-	TRBJ2-5	CASRASGLQETQYF	TGTGCCAGCAGGGCTAGCGGTCTCCAAGAGACCCAGTACTTC
-	TRBV6-1	-	TRBJ2-1	CASSVSPGGRAYNEQFF	TGTGCCAGCAGTGTTTCCCCTGGGGGGCGGGCTTACAATGAGCAGTTCTTC